Sequencing of this T cell receptor (beta chain) was carried out in a study of Graves' ophthalmopathy and Graves' hyperthyroidism. Study conclusions and caveats: Built on 13 signatures, a model told ophthalmopathy apart from stable hyperthyroidism with almost 90% sensitivity and around 80% specificity. Most thyroid clonotypes with frequency above 0.001 were detected in blood too.

The CDR3 sequence is 16 residues long. V dropped 0 bases and J dropped 4; count of bases not matched to a gene: 5. CDR1 is ENHRY, CDR2 SYGVKD, per germline. Amplification of TCR beta CDR3 regions used RNA transcripts. RT-PCR with HTBI primers came first, then second-round multiplex PCR. TCRdb redid the calling of the multiplex PCR reads with MiXCR, one entry per CDR3 protein. The sample lists 600,000 to 700,000 distinct CDR3 sequences, over 40% occurring once. In regard to this clonotype: Its antigen is unknown.

What was sequenced was peripheral blood. The chain employs TRBV10-3 and TRBJ2-1; 8 positions agree with TRBD2. The receptor was derived from an adult man with Graves' ophthalmopathy. The CDR3: CAISESVLAAYNEQFF. The DNA for the CDR3 is TGTGCCATCAGTGAGTCGGTACTAGCGGCTTACAATGAGCAGTTCTTC.